The next 17 T cell receptor beta chains were all read from a single sample in a study of shared clonotypes between healthy human individuals (dated by TCRdb to 2019 to 2021). The library was obtained by the immunoSEQ multiplex PCR assay. TCRdb provides this immuneACCESS table in a form limited to in-frame rearrangements. Some clones are lacking; in checked studies, under half of them reflect an unresolved V gene, and why the rest are absent is not known. Across this sample there are about 510,000 clones, with approximately 95% seen only once. Together, the top ten hold 0.05% to 0.07% of the sample. Sequences were obtained from naive CD4+ T cells sorted from blood. The cell subset or site label corresponds to: CD45RA+ positively selected. All receptors derive from a woman in her twenties or thirties in good health.

The CDR3: CASRGTSGTYEQYF. Written as DNA, the CDR3 is TGTGCCAGCAGAGGGACTAGCGGGACCTACGAGCAGTACTTC. The J gene is TRBJ2-7, the V gene TRBV2; 13 bases match TRBD2. Germline V gene sequence: CDR1 SNHLY, CDR2 FYNNEI. The CDR3 has 14 amino acids. V shed 6 bases, J shed 2 bases, and the junction held 1 base outside the gene matches.

The rearrangement joins TRBV28 to TRBJ2-2; 10 nucleotides agree with TRBD2. After removal of 5 bases from V and 5 bases from J, the junction contained 8 bases not matched to a gene. Germline V CDR1 and CDR2: MDHEN, SYDVKM. This CDR3 has 16 residues. For the CDR3, the DNA is TGTGCCAGCAGTCCGCAGAGCGGGAGGGGTACCGGGGAGCTGTTTTTT. Amino acid sequence: CASSPQSGRGTGELFF.

The rearrangement joins TRBV16 to TRBJ2-7; 7 bases are shared with TRBD1. V was clipped by 0 bases and J by 7 bases; unmatched bases: 9. Germline CDR1 reads KGHSY; CDR2 reads FQNENV. The CDR3 totals 15 residues. CDR3 nucleotide sequence: TGTGCCAGCAGCCAATCGTGGGGAACAGGGGAAGAGCAGTACTTC. Translated: CASSQSWGTGEEQYF.

The rearrangement uses TRBV4-2 and TRBJ2-3; no definite D call. CDR3 size: 12 residues. CDR1 is LGHNA and CDR2 is YNFKEQ in the germline V gene. V lost 0 bases to trimming and J lost 6 bases, with 4 bases between them. In nucleotides, the CDR3 is TGTGCCAGCAGCCAAGAAGCTGATACGCAGTATTTT. This encodes CASSQEADTQYF.

This rearrangement joins TRBV7-2 to TRBJ1-2; 9 nucleotides line up with TRBD1. The germline V gene encodes CDR1 SGHTA and CDR2 FQGNSA. The V segment lost 2 bases and the J segment 6 bases; nucleotides outside the gene matches: 1. There are 13 residues in the CDR3. CDR3 protein: CASSLTGGDGYTF. The CDR3 region has the DNA TGTGCCAGCAGCTTAACAGGGGGCGATGGCTACACCTTC. Based on the CDR3 plus reference TRBV7-2 and TRBJ1-2, the full variable domain is GAGVSQSPSNKVTEKGKDVELRCDPISGHTALYWYRQSLGQGLEFLIYFQGNSAPDKSGLPSDRFSAERTGGSVSTLTIQRTQQEDSAVYLCASSLTGGDGYTFGSGTRLTVV.

This chain uses TRBV6-5 with TRBJ2-7; 7 positions match TRBD2. This CDR3 is built from 12 residues. The germline CDR1 and CDR2 sequences are MNHEY and SVGAGI. J was trimmed by 6 bases and V by 1 base; bases with no gene match: 0. This CDR3 is CASSYWGGEQYF. CDR3 in DNA: TGTGCCAGCAGTTACTGGGGGGGCGAGCAGTACTTC.

This sequence joins TRBV6-6 and TRBJ1-1, with D possibly TRBD1 on 6 matching bases. V lost 0 bases and J lost 4, with 15 bases in between. The CDR3 is 16 residues long. The germline CDR1 and CDR2 sequences are MNHNY and SVGAGI (reference sequence). Here the CDR3 DNA reads TGTGCCAGCAGTTACTCAGGGGGAACGGTGGGCACTGAAGCTTTCTTT. Translating gives CASSYSGGTVGTEAFF.

J is TRBJ1-5 and V is TRBV18; the D gene is possibly TRBD1 (5 bases). Germline values: CDR1 KGHSH, CDR2 LQKENI. Trimming shortened V by 3 bases and J by 9 bases, and 18 bases separated the two germline ends. The CDR3 is 15 residues long. CDR3 sequence (DNA): TGTGCCAGCTCACCGGGGCAGACGACGGGCTTGCCCCAGCATTTT. Translated, it gives CASSPGQTTGLPQHF.

With regard to this clone: The identical CDR3 is also encoded by other nucleotide sequences in the sample. The chain employs TRBV2 and TRBJ2-2, with D perhaps matching TRBD1 (5 bases). Trimming shortened V by 2 bases and J by 4 bases, and 5 bases separated the two germline ends. CDR3 length: 13 residues. The V gene's germline CDR1 is SNHLY and CDR2 FYNNEI. The DNA for the CDR3 is TGTGCCAGCAGTGAACAGGGCACCGGGGAGCTGTTTTTT. It is translated as CASSEQGTGELFF.

This sequence joins TRBV27 and TRBJ2-7; perhaps TRBD2 as D (5 bases). Trimming left V 6 bases short and J 7 bases short, with 16 bases between. The CDR3 spans 13 residues. Germline CDR1 is MNHEY and CDR2 is SMNVEV (reference sequence). Written as DNA, the CDR3 is TGTGCCAGCAGCGAGGGCATCCTGATGGAGCAGTACTTC. Translating gives CASSEGILMEQYF.

This chain links TRBV29-1 with TRBJ2-5; the D gene is possibly TRBD2 (5 bases). The CDR3 spans 14 residues. The germline V gene has CDR1 SQVTM and CDR2 ANQGSEA. Trimming pared 4 bases from V and 4 bases from J, leaving 16 bases between. The CDR3 region is CSVGPHGRVETQYF. The CDR3, as DNA: TGCAGCGTTGGCCCCCACGGGCGGGTAGAGACCCAGTACTTC.

In this sample, this clone turned up a few times. CDR3 sequence reads: CASSRDSGNTIYF. In nucleotides, the CDR3 is TGTGCCAGCAGCAGGGACTCTGGAAACACCATATATTTT. The chain has TRBV6-1 and TRBJ1-3; weak D call: TRBD1 (5 bases). Trimming took off 6 bases at V and 0 bases at J, with 6 bases between the two ends. There are 13 residues in the CDR3. Looked up from germline, CDR1 is MNHNS and CDR2 is SASEGT.

This chain connects TRBV7-9 to TRBJ2-7, with D perhaps TRBD1 or TRBD2 (6 bases each). The CDR3 runs 13 residues. Germline assignment: CDR1 SEHNR and CDR2 FQNEAQ (reference sequence). The ends were cut back, 3 bases at V and 7 bases at J, with 13 bases in the middle. The CDR3 spells CASSLNGGREQYF. Here the CDR3 DNA reads TGTGCCAGCAGCTTGAACGGGGGCAGGGAGCAGTACTTC.

This chain links TRBV5-1 with TRBJ2-7, with 7 bases that match TRBD2. Germline CDR1 and CDR2: SGHRS and YFSETQ. The CDR3 loop spans 15 amino acids. The V and J ends lost 0 bases and 0 bases, in that order; junction bases with no gene match: 3. This CDR3 is CASSLGAGISYEQYF. The CDR3, as DNA: TGCGCCAGCAGCTTGGGAGCGGGGATCTCCTACGAGCAGTACTTC.

V and J are TRBV6-1 and TRBJ2-3, with 12 bases that match TRBD2. J was trimmed by 3 bases and V by 6 bases; bases with no gene match: 4. Germline V lookup: CDR1 MNHNS, CDR2 SASEGT. This CDR3 is 15 amino acids long. CDR3 in DNA: TGTGCCAGCAGGACTAGCGGGAGTGGTACAGATACGCAGTATTTT. It translates to CASRTSGSGTDTQYF.

The count of this clone is one. The chain recombines TRBV7-9 with TRBJ2-6; no reliable D call. CDR3 length: 16 amino acids. V was pared by 1 base and J by 2 bases, with 9 bases between. Germline V gene data show CDR1 as SEHNR and CDR2 as FQNEAQ (reference sequence). The CDR3 loop reads CASSLEGSPGANVLTF. The CDR3 DNA follows: TGTGCCAGCAGCTTAGAGGGATCTCCTGGGGCCAACGTCCTGACTTTC.

This clone was detected once. In DNA form, the CDR3 reads TGTGCCAGCAGTTTAAAAGCGGGAGGGCATACCGGGGAGCTGTTTTTT. Its protein product is CASSLKAGGHTGELFF. This chain connects TRBV27 to TRBJ2-2, with 10 bases lining up with TRBD2. CDR1 is MNHEY and CDR2 is SMNVEV in the germline V gene (reference sequence). The CDR3 loop spans 16 amino acids. V shed 2 bases and J 5 bases; nucleotides not matched to a gene: 5.